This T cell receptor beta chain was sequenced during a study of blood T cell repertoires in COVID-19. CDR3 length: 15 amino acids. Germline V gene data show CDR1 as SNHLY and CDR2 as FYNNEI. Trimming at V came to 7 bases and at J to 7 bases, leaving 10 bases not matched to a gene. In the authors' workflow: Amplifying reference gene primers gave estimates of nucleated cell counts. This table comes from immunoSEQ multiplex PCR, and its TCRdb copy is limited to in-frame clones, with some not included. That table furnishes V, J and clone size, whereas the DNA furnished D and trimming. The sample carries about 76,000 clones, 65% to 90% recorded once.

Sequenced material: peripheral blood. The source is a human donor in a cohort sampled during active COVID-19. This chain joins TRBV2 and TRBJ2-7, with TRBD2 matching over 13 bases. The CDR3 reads CASKSEGLAGREQYF. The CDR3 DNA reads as TGTGCCAGCAAGTCAGAGGGACTAGCGGGGCGGGAGCAGTACTTC.